Following are 24 T cell receptor beta chains from one sample sequenced in a study of T-cell memory formation after mild COVID-19. One entry per CDR3 protein, called by TCRdb with MiXCR from the 5' RACE reads. The table has more than 300,000 distinct CDR3 sequences, about an eighth seen once; the top ten hold 20% to 25%. Sequencing used PBMCs or a T cell subset sorted from them (not recorded which). The receptors were sampled from a man younger than 35 who had mild COVID-19 (a few samples of this study predate the infection). Cell type and time point are not known.

The V gene is TRBV24-1, the J gene TRBJ1-4; no reliable D call. The CDR3 totals 14 residues. The V end lost 5 bases, the J end lost 11 bases, and 17 bases lay between the germline ends. In germline, CDR1 is KGHDR, CDR2 SFDVKD. Here the CDR3 reads CATSGIPEVEKLFF. CDR3 in DNA: TGTGCCACCAGTGGGATTCCGGAAGTTGAGAAACTGTTTTTT.

The chain carries TRBV7-2 and TRBJ2-7, with 13 bases identical to TRBD2. Germline assignment: CDR1 SGHTA and CDR2 FQGNSA. The junction had 3 bases not matched to a gene; V was cut back by 5 bases and J by 2 bases. CDR3 size: 15 residues. The CDR3 coding sequence is TGTGCCAGCAGCGGGGGACTAGCGGGGCCCTACGAGCAGTACTTC. It codes for CASSGGLAGPYEQYF.

V gene TRBV20-1 combines with J gene TRBJ2-7; D is perhaps TRBD1 (6 bases). In germline, CDR1 is DFQATT, CDR2 SNEGSKA (reference sequence). V lost 1 base and J 2 bases, leaving 12 bases between the germline ends. This CDR3 region has 14 residues. The CDR3 sequence is CSARGRQGTYEQYF. The CDR3 region has the DNA TGCAGTGCTAGAGGCCGGCAGGGGACCTACGAGCAGTACTTC.

In this sample, this clonotype turned up many times. The J gene is TRBJ2-7, the V gene TRBV12-3 or TRBV12-4, with a weak D call TRBD1 (5 bases). Trimming took 6 bases from V and 2 from J, leaving 11 bases between them. CDR3 length: 13 amino acids. CDR3 protein: CASSRDSAYEQYF. The CDR3 DNA follows: TGTGCCAGCAGCCGTGACAGCGCCTACGAGCAGTACTTC.

The V and J genes are TRBV12-5 and TRBJ2-4; D gene ambiguous. The V and J ends lost 1 base and 2 bases respectively, with 3 bases between them. Germline V lookup: CDR1 LGHNT, CDR2 FRNRAP. The length of the CDR3 is 13 residues. CDR3 region: CASGLGTKNIQYF. Written as DNA, the CDR3 is TGTGCTAGTGGTTTGGGCACCAAAAACATTCAGTACTTC.

The chain joins TRBV6-1 to TRBJ2-1; D is perhaps TRBD1 (8 bases). This CDR3 has 18 amino acids. Looked up from germline, CDR1 is MNHNS and CDR2 is SASEGT. V lost 6 bases and J 1 base, leaving 22 bases between the germline ends. The CDR3 loop reads CASSDRGTLAVSYNEQFF. In DNA, the CDR3 is TGTGCCAGCAGCGACAGGGGTACTCTAGCGGTTTCCTACAATGAGCAGTTCTTC.

The rearrangement joins TRBV7-6 to TRBJ2-5; TRBD1 agrees at 9 bases. Trimming removed 3 bases from V and 4 bases from J; junction bases left unmatched: 6. The CDR3 is made up of 15 amino acids. Germline assignment: CDR1 SGHVS and CDR2 FNYEAQ. The CDR3 DNA sequence: TGTGCCAGCAGCTTTCGGACAGGGGAGGGAGAGACCCAGTACTTC. This translates into CASSFRTGEGETQYF.

In this sample, this clonotype turned up many times. This chain uses TRBV24-1 with TRBJ2-3, with TRBD1 identical over 8 bases. V was clipped by 3 bases and J by 5 bases; unmatched bases: 6. Germline CDR1 is KGHDR and CDR2 is SFDVKD. The CDR3 runs to 15 residues. CDR3: CATSDTGGTGDTQYF. The CDR3 coding sequence is TGTGCCACCAGTGATACAGGGGGTACGGGAGATACGCAGTATTTT.

The genes are TRBV9 and TRBJ1-2, with D perhaps matching TRBD1 (5 bases). V shed 5 bases and J shed 6 bases, with 8 bases lying between them. The CDR3 has 11 amino acids. Germline V gene sequence: CDR1 SGDLS, CDR2 YYNGEE. As DNA, the CDR3 is TGTGCCAGCAGTTGGGGGGATGGCTACACCTTC. As protein: CASSWGDGYTF.

This clonotype came up a few times. The chain joins TRBV24-1 to TRBJ2-5, with TRBD2 as a possible D gene (6 bases). There are 15 residues in the CDR3. The V end was cut by 3 bases, the J end by 3 bases, with 13 bases between. The germline CDR1 and CDR2 sequences are KGHDR and SFDVKD. CDR3 coding DNA: TGTGCCACCAGTGATCCCCGGAGGGGCGAAGAGACCCAGTACTTC. Translating gives CATSDPRRGEETQYF.

The chain has TRBV6-5 and TRBJ1-4; tentative D call: TRBD1 (6 bases). V was pared by 6 bases and J by 5 bases, with 16 bases between. This CDR3 spans 15 amino acids. Germline assignment: CDR1 MNHEY and CDR2 SVGAGI. The CDR3 DNA reads TGTGCCAGCAGATATACCGGGGGCATAAATGAAAAACTGTTTTTT. As protein: CASRYTGGINEKLFF.

V usage is TRBV6-1 and J usage is TRBJ2-2, with D possibly being TRBD2 (6 bases). The V and J ends lost 8 bases and 3 bases respectively, with 13 bases between them. The CDR3 sequence is 14 residues long. Germline loops: CDR1 MNHNS, CDR2 SASEGT. The CDR3, as DNA: TGTGCCAGCTGGGCGGGATGGGACACCGGGGAGCTGTTTTTT. Amino acids: CASWAGWDTGELFF.

Only a few counts were recorded for this clonotype. This chain uses TRBV3-1 with TRBJ2-7; 10 bases align to TRBD2. Germline-derived CDR1 and CDR2 are LGHDT and YNNKEL (reference sequence). V dropped 1 base and J dropped 2; count of bases not matched to a gene: 20. This CDR3 spans 21 amino acids. CDR3 nucleotide sequence: TGTGCCAGCAGCCAAGTTTCTGAGTATAAACCTGCTCTAGCGGGGGCCTACGAGCAGTACTTC. Translation: CASSQVSEYKPALAGAYEQYF.

This clonotype was seen only a few times. The V call is TRBV3-1, the J call TRBJ1-2; the match to TRBD1 covers 7 bases. CDR3 size: 14 residues. Germline loops: CDR1 LGHDT, CDR2 YNNKEL (reference sequence). V was pared by 3 bases and J by 7 bases, with 8 bases of the junction left unmatched. CDR3 nucleotides: TGTGCCAGCAGCCAGGGAAACAGGGGAGGTGGCTACACCTTC. It yields the protein CASSQGNRGGGYTF.

The chain carries TRBV5-1 and TRBJ2-5; TRBD1 might be the D (5 bases). Germline CDR1 and CDR2: SGHRS and YFSETQ. The length of the CDR3 is 14 residues. Trimming pared 2 bases from V and 4 bases from J, leaving 12 bases between. The CDR3, as DNA: TGCGCCAGCAGCTTAGGGGTCCGAGGAGAGACCCAGTACTTC. Its translation is CASSLGVRGETQYF.

Only a few counts were recorded for this clonotype. V usage is TRBV9 and J usage is TRBJ2-3; D ambiguous. The CDR3 spans 14 residues. V lost 0 bases and J 0 bases, leaving 5 bases between the germline ends. The germline gives CDR1 SGDLS, CDR2 YYNGEE. The CDR3 protein is CASSVDTSTDTQYF. The CDR3 region has the DNA TGTGCCAGCAGCGTAGACACTAGCACAGATACGCAGTATTTT.

This chain joins TRBV20-1 and TRBJ2-4; 14 bases fit TRBD2. There are 16 residues in the CDR3. Per germline, CDR1 DFQATT and CDR2 SNEGSKA (reference sequence). V trimming: 0 bases; J trimming: 6 bases; junction bases outside the gene matches: 4. The CDR3 region is CSARDRLAGGTNIQYF. DNA for the CDR3: TGCAGTGCTAGAGACCGACTAGCGGGGGGGACAAACATTCAGTACTTC.

V gene TRBV6-2 or TRBV6-3 combines with J gene TRBJ1-2; 7 bases agree with TRBD1. The junction had 10 bases not matched to a gene; V was cut back by 5 bases and J by 4 bases. The CDR3 contains 15 residues. Germline V gene data show CDR1 as MNHEY and CDR2 as SVGEGT. CDR3 in amino acids: CASSPWTGRGYGYTF. The CDR3, as DNA: TGTGCCAGCAGTCCGTGGACAGGAAGGGGCTATGGCTACACCTTC.

The rearrangement links TRBV2 to TRBJ2-2; perhaps TRBD2 as D (5 bases). Germline values: CDR1 SNHLY, CDR2 FYNNEI. This CDR3 region has 13 residues. V was pared by 4 bases and J by 6 bases, with 9 bases between. The CDR3 bases are TGTGCCAGCAGTGGAGGGTCCCCCGGGGAGCTGTTTTTT. This sequence encodes CASSGGSPGELFF.

The V gene is TRBV7-3, the J gene TRBJ2-7, with a tentative D call TRBD1 (5 bases). V was clipped by 6 bases and J by 3 bases, with 15 bases between them. The V gene's germline CDR1 is SGHTA and CDR2 FQGTGA. This CDR3 is 14 amino acids long. CDR3 amino acids: CASSPTTDYYEQYF. The CDR3 nucleotides are TGTGCCAGCAGTCCTACGACAGATTACTACGAGCAGTACTTC.

V usage is TRBV12-3 or TRBV12-4 and J usage is TRBJ1-1; D perhaps matches TRBD1 (5 bases). The CDR3 extends over 12 amino acids. Trimming cost V 4 bases and J 10 bases, with 13 bases left between them. CDR3 in DNA: TGTGCCAGCAGTTCGGGGGTAATGGGAGCTTTCTTT. It is translated as CASSSGVMGAFF.

This clonotype was recorded at least ten times. The chain has TRBV5-1 and TRBJ2-5; a possible D gene is TRBD2 (5 bases). Germline-derived CDR1 and CDR2 are SGHRS and YFSETQ. Trimming shortened V by 0 bases and J by 4 bases, and 10 bases separated the two germline ends. There are 14 residues in the CDR3. CDR3 in amino acids: CASSLGRAGETQYF. In DNA, the CDR3 is TGCGCCAGCAGCTTGGGGCGGGCTGGAGAGACCCAGTACTTC.

This sequence joins TRBV19 and TRBJ1-2, with D uncertain. Germline CDR1 LNHDA, CDR2 SQIVND (reference sequence). V was cut by 6 bases and J by 8 bases, with 7 bases left in between. The CDR3 is made up of 10 amino acids. CDR3 nucleotides: TGTGCCAGTAGCAGAGAAGGCTACACCTTC. Protein product: CASSREGYTF. The complete variable domain, with remaining parts taken from reference TRBV19 and TRBJ1-2, reads DGGITQSPKYLFRKEGQNVTLSCEQNLNHDAMYWYRQDPGQGLRLIYYSQIVNDFQKGDIAEGYSVSREKKESFPLTVTSAQKNPTAFYLCASSREGYTFGSGTRLTVV.

This clonotype was observed many times. V gene TRBV2 combines with J gene TRBJ2-7, with a weak D call TRBD2 (6 bases). Trimming cost V 7 bases and J 2 bases, with 9 bases left between them. Germline V gives CDR1 SNHLY, CDR2 FYNNEI. The CDR3 runs 12 residues. The CDR3 here is CASTGVTYEQYV. The CDR3 coding sequence is TGTGCCAGCACGGGGGTTACCTACGAGCAGTACGTC.